These 12 T cell receptor beta chains came from one sample sequenced in a study of CD8 T cells in ankylosing spondylitis. Study findings and constraints: Apparently characteristic of ankylosing spondylitis blood was a TCR beta motif (about 8 highly homologous variants).

The antigens these receptors bind are not known. TCRdb recomputed calls from the 5' RACE reads with MiXCR, one row per CDR3 protein. The table records some 840,000 distinct CDR3 sequences, about an eighth of them present only once. Sequenced: blood, either unsorted or a sorted T cell fraction (not recorded which). The receptors shown here come from a male donor with ankylosing spondylitis.

This clonotype has only a few counts. The chain combines TRBV29-1 with TRBJ2-7; the D gene is possibly TRBD1 (6 bases). Germline assignment: CDR1 SQVTM and CDR2 ANQGSEA. The CDR3 loop spans 13 amino acids. V was clipped by 5 bases and J by 0 bases, with 11 bases between them. The CDR3 region is CSVKQGFSYEQYF. The DNA for the CDR3 is TGCAGCGTTAAGCAGGGGTTCTCCTACGAGCAGTACTTC.

The genes are TRBV12-3 or TRBV12-4 and TRBJ2-7; 7 positions agree with TRBD1. The CDR3 is 16 residues long. Trimming cost V 3 bases and J 8 bases; bases outside gene matches: 16. Here the CDR3 DNA reads TGTGCCAGCAGTTTCCAAACCGGGACAGAGGGTGCCCAGCAGTACTTC. Translating gives CASSFQTGTEGAQQYF.

This chain links TRBV10-3 with TRBJ2-7; 7 bases align to TRBD2. The V and J ends lost 2 bases and 7 bases, in that order; junction bases with no gene match: 17. This CDR3 contains 17 residues. CDR1 is ENHRY, CDR2 SYGVKD, per germline. The CDR3 loop is CAISEPGDYWAYKEQYF. DNA for the CDR3: TGTGCCATCAGTGAGCCGGGGGACTACTGGGCTTATAAGGAGCAGTACTTC.

The chain joins TRBV12-3 or TRBV12-4 to TRBJ2-1; possible D gene TRBD2, 5 bases. The V end lost 5 bases, the J end lost 3 bases, and 14 bases lay between the germline ends. This CDR3 comprises 15 residues. The CDR3 DNA reads as TGTGCCAGCAGTCTGAGGACTCACGACTACAATGAGCAGTTCTTC. Translating it yields CASSLRTHDYNEQFF.

This clonotype occurred a few times. The chain couples TRBV12-3 or TRBV12-4 to TRBJ1-5; 10 bases are a match to TRBD1. The CDR3 runs to 17 residues. The junction had 10 bases not matched to a gene; V was cut back by 6 bases and J by 2 bases. CDR3 sequence: CASSRSTGTGGNQPQHF. CDR3 bases: TGTGCCAGCAGCCGATCTACCGGGACAGGGGGCAATCAGCCCCAGCATTTT.

The chain is built from TRBV20-1 and TRBJ2-7; TRBD1 aligns across 7 bases. The CDR3 length is 11 residues. Germline CDR1 and CDR2: DFQATT and SNEGSKA (reference sequence). Trimming took 5 bases from V and 9 from J; bases not matched to a gene: 7. The CDR3 DNA reads as TGCAGTGCTGACAGGGCGTCAGTGCAGTACTTC. Amino acid sequence: CSADRASVQYF.

The table lists this clonotype with many counts. The V gene is TRBV5-1, the J gene TRBJ1-3; D is ambiguous. This CDR3 region has 15 residues. Trimming took off 1 base at V and 0 bases at J, with 8 bases between the two ends. CDR1 is SGHRS and CDR2 is YFSETQ in the germline V gene. In DNA form, the CDR3 reads TGCGCCAGCAGCTTGCCTCTGAGCTCTGGAAACACCATATATTTT. Translated: CASSLPLSSGNTIYF.

This clonotype has a handful of counts. This sequence joins TRBV6-5 and TRBJ2-2, with a possible D match to TRBD1 (5 bases). V was pared by 0 bases and J by 2 bases, with 13 bases between. CDR3 length: 17 amino acids. Germline V CDR1 and CDR2: MNHEY, SVGAGI. CDR3 DNA sequence: TGTGCCAGCAGTTACTCGAGAGGCAGGGTCAACACCGGGGAGCTGTTTTTT. It translates to CASSYSRGRVNTGELFF.

This chain uses TRBV4-2 with TRBJ1-3; D is unresolved. V dropped 5 bases and J dropped 0 bases, with 11 bases sitting between them. CDR1 is LGHNA, CDR2 YNFKEQ, per germline. The CDR3 spans 15 residues. The CDR3 sequence: CASSSDVHSGNTIYF. The CDR3, as DNA: TGTGCCAGCAGCTCGGACGTTCACTCTGGAAACACCATATATTTT.

This clonotype was seen many times. The gene calls are TRBV20-1 and TRBJ2-5, with TRBD1 identical over 10 bases. J lost 5 bases, V lost 6 bases, and 6 bases had no gene match. The CDR3 covers 13 residues. Per the germline V gene, CDR1 is DFQATT and CDR2 is SNEGSKA (reference sequence). The CDR3 sequence: CSAPDRGLETQYF. In nucleotides, the CDR3 is TGCAGTGCGCCTGACAGGGGGCTTGAGACCCAGTACTTC.

The chain couples TRBV5-1 to TRBJ2-7, with 8 bases aligning to TRBD2. Losses at the gene ends were 1 base for V and 2 bases for J; bases not matched to a gene: 5. This CDR3 has 15 residues. Germline CDR1 SGHRS, CDR2 YFSETQ. Written as DNA, the CDR3 is TGCGCCAGCAGCTTGTTAGGTAGCGGGACCTACGAGCAGTACTTC. This encodes CASSLLGSGTYEQYF.

The genes are TRBV12-3 or TRBV12-4 and TRBJ1-1; D remains ambiguous. V lost 6 bases and J 0 bases, leaving 17 bases between the germline ends. The CDR3 totals 16 residues. The DNA of the CDR3 is TGTGCCAGCAGCCCAGCAAGCGTTAGCATGAACACTGAAGCTTTCTTT. It codes for CASSPASVSMNTEAFF.